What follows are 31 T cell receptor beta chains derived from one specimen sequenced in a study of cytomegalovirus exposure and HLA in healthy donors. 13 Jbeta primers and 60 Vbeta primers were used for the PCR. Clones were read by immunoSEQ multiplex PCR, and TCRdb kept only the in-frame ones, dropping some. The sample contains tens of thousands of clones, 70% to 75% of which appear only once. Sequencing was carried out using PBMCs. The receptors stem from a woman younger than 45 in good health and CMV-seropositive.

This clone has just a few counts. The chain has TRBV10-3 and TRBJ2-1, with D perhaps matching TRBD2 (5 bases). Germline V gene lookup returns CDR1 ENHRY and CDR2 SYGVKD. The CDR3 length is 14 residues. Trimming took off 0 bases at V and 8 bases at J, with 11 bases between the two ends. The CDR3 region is CAISESIVRDEQFF. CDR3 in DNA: TGTGCCATCAGTGAGTCGATTGTGAGGGATGAGCAGTTCTTC.

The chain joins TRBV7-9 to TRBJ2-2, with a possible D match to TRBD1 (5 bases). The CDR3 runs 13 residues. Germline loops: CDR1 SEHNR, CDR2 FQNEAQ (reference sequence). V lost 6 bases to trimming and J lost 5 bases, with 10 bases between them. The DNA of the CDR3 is TGTGCCAGCAGGTATCAGGGAACCGGGGAGCTGTTTTTT. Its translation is CASRYQGTGELFF.

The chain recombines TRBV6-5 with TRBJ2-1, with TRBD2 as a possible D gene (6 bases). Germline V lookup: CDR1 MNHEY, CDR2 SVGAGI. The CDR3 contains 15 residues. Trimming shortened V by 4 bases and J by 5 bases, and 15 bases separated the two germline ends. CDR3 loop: CASSFRDSVNNEQFF. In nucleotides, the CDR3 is TGTGCCAGCAGTTTCCGGGACTCAGTGAACAATGAGCAGTTCTTC.

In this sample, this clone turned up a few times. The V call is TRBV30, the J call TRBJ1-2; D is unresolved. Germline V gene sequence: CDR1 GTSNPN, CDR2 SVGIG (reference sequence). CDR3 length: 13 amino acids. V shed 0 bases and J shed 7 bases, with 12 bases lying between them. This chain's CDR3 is CAWSVVGSGGYTF. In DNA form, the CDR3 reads TGTGCCTGGAGTGTAGTCGGTTCAGGTGGCTACACCTTC.

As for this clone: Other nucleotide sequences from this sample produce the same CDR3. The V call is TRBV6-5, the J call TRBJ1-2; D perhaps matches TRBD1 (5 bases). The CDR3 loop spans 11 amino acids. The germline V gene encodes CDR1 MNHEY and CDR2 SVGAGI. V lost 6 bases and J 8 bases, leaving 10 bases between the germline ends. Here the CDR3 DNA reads TGTGCCAGCAGGGGGGGACGCGGCTACACCTTC. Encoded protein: CASRGGRGYTF.

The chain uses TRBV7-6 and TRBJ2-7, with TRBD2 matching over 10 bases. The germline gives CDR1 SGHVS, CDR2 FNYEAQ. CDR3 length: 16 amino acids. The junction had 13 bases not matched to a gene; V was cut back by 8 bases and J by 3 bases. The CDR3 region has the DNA TGTGCCAGCGGTGGCGCCAAAACTAGCGGGATCTACGAGCAGTACTTC. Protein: CASGGAKTSGIYEQYF. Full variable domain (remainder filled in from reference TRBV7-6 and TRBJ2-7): GAGVSQSPRYKVTKRGQDVALRCDPISGHVSLYWYRQALGQGPEFLTYFNYEAQQDKSGLPNDRFSAERPEGSISTLTIQRTEQRDSAMYRCASGGAKTSGIYEQYFGPGTRLTVT.

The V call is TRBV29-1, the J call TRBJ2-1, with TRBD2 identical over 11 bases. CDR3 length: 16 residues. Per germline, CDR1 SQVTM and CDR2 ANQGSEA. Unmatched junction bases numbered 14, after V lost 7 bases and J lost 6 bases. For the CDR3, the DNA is TGCAGCGGCAGGGGAAGTACTAGCGGGAGCCCCAATGAGCAGTTCTTC. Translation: CSGRGSTSGSPNEQFF.

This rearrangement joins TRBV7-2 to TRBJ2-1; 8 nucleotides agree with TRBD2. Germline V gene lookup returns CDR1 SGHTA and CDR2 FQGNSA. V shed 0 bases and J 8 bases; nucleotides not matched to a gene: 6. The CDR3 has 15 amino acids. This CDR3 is CASSLAAGGVYEQFF. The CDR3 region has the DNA TGTGCCAGCAGCTTAGCGGCGGGGGGTGTTTATGAGCAGTTCTTC.

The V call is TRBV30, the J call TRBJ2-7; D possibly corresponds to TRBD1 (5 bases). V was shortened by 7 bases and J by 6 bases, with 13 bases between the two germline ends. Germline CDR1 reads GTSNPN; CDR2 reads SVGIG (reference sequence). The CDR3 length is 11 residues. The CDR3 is CAFVQVREQYF. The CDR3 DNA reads TGTGCCTTTGTACAGGTCCGCGAGCAGTACTTC. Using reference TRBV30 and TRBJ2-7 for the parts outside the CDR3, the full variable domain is SQTIHQWPATLVQPVGSPLSLECTVEGTSNPNLYWYRQAAGRGLQLLFYSVGIGQISSEVPQNLSASRPQDRQFILSSKKLLLSDSGFYLCAFVQVREQYFGPGTRLTVT.

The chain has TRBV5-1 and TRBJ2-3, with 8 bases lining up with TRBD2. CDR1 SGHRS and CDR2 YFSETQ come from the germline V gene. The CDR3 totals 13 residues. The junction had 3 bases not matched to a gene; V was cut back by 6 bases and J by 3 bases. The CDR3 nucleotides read TGCGCCAGCACCATAGCGGGGACAGATACGCAGTATTTT. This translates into CASTIAGTDTQYF. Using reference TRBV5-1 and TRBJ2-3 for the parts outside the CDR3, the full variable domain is KAGVTQTPRYLIKTRGQQVTLSCSPISGHRSVSWYQQTPGQGLQFLFEYFSETQRNKGNFPGRFSGRQFSNSRSEMNVSTLELGDSALYLCASTIAGTDTQYFGPGTRLTVL.

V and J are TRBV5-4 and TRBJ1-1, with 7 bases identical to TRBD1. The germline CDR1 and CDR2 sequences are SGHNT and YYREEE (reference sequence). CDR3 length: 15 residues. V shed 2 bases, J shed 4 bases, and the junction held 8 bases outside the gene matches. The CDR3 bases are TGTGCCAGCAGCTTAAAAGGGGGCAGGGGCACTGAAGCTTTCTTT. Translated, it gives CASSLKGGRGTEAFF.

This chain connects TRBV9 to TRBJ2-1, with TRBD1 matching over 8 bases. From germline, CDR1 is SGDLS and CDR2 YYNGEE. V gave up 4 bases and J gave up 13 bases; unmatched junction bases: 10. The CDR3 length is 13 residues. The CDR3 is CASSFQDRGDQFF. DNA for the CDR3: TGTGCCAGCAGCTTCCAAGACAGGGGCGACCAGTTCTTC.

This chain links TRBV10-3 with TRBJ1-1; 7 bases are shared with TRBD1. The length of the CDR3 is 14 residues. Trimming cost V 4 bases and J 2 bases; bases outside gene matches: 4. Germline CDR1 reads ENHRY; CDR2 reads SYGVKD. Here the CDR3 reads CAISGDRANTEAFF. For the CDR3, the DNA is TGTGCCATCAGTGGTGACAGGGCTAACACTGAAGCTTTCTTT.

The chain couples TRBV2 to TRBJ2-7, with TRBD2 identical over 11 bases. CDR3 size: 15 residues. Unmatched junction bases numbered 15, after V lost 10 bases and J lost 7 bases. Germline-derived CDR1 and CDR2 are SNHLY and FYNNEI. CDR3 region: CATRKDSGRAREQYF. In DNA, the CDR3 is TGTGCCACCCGGAAAGATAGCGGGAGGGCAAGGGAGCAGTACTTC.

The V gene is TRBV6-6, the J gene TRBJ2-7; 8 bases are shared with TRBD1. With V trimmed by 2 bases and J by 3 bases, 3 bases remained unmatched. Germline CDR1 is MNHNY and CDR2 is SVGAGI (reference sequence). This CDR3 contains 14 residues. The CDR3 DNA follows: TGTGCCAGCAGTTACGCAGGGGGCAACTACGAGCAGTACTTC. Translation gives CASSYAGGNYEQYF.

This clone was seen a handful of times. The chain's CDR3 is CSGGTQGRTQYF. DNA of the CDR3: TGCAGCGGGGGGACGCAGGGGAGGACCCAGTACTTC. The gene calls are TRBV29-1 and TRBJ2-5, with D possibly matching TRBD1 (6 bases). Trimming stripped 7 bases from V and 7 bases from J, with 16 bases between. The CDR3 has 12 amino acids. The germline CDR1 and CDR2 sequences are SQVTM and ANQGSEA. The variable domain in full, with the rest retrieved from reference TRBV29-1 and TRBJ2-5, is SAVISQKPSRDICQRGTSLTIQCQVDSQVTMMFWYRQQPGQSLTLIATANQGSEATYESGFVIDKFPISRPNLTFSTLTVSNMSPEDSSIYLCSGGTQGRTQYFGPGTRLLVL.

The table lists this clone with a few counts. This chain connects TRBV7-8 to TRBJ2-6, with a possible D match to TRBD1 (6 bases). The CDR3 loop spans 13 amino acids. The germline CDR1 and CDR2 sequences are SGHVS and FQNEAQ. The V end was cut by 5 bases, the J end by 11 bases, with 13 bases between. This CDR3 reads CASSPRTEDVLTF. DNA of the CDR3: TGTGCCAGCAGCCCCCGGACAGAAGACGTCCTGACTTTC. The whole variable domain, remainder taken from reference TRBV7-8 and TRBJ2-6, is GAGVSQSPRYKVAKRGQDVALRCDPISGHVSLFWYQQALGQGPEFLTYFQNEAQLDKSGLPSDRFFAERPEGSVSTLKIQRTQQEDSAVYLCASSPRTEDVLTFGAGSRLTVL.

The CDR3 DNA sequence: TGTGCCAGCAGCCTTAGGACTAGCGGGATCTCCTACAATGAGCAGTTCTTC. Translation gives CASSLRTSGISYNEQFF. The chain joins TRBV7-9 to TRBJ2-1, with 12 bases lining up with TRBD2. The CDR3 loop spans 17 amino acids. Germline V gene sequence: CDR1 SEHNR, CDR2 FQNEAQ (reference sequence). J gave up 0 bases and V 5 bases, and 5 bases lay outside the gene matches. The full variable domain, rest sourced from reference TRBV7-9 and TRBJ2-1, is DTGVSQNPRHKITKRGQNVTFRCDPISEHNRLYWYRQTLGQGPEFLTYFQNEAQLEKSRLLSDRFSAERPKGSFSTLEIQRTEQGDSAMYLCASSLRTSGISYNEQFFGPGTRLTVL.

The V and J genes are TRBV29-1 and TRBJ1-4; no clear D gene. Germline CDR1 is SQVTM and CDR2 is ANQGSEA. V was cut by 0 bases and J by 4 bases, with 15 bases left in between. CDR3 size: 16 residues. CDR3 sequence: CSVEDRGGAHNEKLFF. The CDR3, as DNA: TGCAGCGTTGAAGATCGGGGAGGCGCCCATAATGAAAAACTGTTTTTT.

The CDR3 spells CASSLVREYGYEQYF. The DNA of the CDR3 is TGTGCCAGCAGCTTAGTTCGAGAATACGGGTACGAGCAGTACTTC. This sequence joins TRBV7-2 and TRBJ2-7; no reliable D call. CDR1 is SGHTA and CDR2 is FQGNSA in the germline V gene. This CDR3 region has 15 residues. Trimming left V 1 base short and J 4 bases short, with 14 bases between.

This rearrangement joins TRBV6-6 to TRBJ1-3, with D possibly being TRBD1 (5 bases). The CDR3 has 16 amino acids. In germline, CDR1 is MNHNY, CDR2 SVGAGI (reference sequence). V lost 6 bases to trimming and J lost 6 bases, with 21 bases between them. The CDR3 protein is CASRQVPQGSQNTIYF. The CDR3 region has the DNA TGTGCCAGCAGACAAGTCCCCCAGGGTAGCCAAAACACCATATATTTT.

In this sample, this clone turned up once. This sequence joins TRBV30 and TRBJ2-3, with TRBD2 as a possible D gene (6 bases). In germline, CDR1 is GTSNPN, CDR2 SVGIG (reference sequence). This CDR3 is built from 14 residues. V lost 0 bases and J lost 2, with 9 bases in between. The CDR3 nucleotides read TGTGCCTGGAGTGTTCAACTAGCCACAGATACGCAGTATTTT. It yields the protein CAWSVQLATDTQYF.

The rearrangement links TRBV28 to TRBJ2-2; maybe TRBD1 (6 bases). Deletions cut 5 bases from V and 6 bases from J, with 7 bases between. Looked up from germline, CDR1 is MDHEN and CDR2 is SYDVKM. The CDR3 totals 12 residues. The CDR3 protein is CASSQGPGELFF. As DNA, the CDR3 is TGTGCCAGCAGTCAGGGGCCCGGGGAGCTGTTTTTT.

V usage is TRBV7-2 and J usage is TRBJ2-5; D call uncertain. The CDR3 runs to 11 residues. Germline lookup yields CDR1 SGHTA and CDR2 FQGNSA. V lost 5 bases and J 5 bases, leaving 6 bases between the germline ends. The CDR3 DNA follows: TGTGCCAGCAGCCGCCAGGAGACCCAGTACTTC. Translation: CASSRQETQYF.

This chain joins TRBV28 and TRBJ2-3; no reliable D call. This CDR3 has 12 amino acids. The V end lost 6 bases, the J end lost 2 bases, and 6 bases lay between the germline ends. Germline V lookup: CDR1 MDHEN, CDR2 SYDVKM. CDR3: CASSPYTDTQYF. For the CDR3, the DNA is TGTGCCAGCAGCCCCTACACAGATACGCAGTATTTT.

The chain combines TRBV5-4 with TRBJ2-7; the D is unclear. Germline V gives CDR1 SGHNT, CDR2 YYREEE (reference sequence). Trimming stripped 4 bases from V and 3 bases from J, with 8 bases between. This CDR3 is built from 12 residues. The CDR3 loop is CASSLGYYEQYF. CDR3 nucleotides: TGTGCCAGCAGCCTCGGGTACTACGAGCAGTACTTC.

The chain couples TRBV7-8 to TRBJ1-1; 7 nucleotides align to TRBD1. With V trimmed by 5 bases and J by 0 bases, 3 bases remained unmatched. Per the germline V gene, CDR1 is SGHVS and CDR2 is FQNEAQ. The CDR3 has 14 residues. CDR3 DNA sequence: TGTGCCAGCAGCCCCGGGACAGTGAACACTGAAGCTTTCTTT. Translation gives CASSPGTVNTEAFF.

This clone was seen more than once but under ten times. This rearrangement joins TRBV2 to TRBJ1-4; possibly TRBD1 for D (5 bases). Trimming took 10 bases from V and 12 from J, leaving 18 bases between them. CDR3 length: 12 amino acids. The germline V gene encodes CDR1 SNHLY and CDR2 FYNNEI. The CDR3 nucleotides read TGTGCCACCGCGATGGGGGGGGTGGAACTGTTTTTT. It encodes CATAMGGVELFF.

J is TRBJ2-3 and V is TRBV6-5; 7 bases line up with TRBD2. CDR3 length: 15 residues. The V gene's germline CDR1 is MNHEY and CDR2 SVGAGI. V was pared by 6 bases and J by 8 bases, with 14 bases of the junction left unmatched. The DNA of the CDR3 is TGTGCCAGCAGCTCTAGCGGAGACCCCTCGAGTACGCAGTATTTT. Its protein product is CASSSSGDPSSTQYF.

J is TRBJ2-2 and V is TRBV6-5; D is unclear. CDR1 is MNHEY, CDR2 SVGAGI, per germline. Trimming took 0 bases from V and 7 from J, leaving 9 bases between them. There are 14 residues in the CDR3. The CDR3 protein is CASSYSSPYGELFF. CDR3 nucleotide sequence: TGTGCCAGCAGTTACTCGAGCCCCTACGGGGAGCTGTTTTTT.

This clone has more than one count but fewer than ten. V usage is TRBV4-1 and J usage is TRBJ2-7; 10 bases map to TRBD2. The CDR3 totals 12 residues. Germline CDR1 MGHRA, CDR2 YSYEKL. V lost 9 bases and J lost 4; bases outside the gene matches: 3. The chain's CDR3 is CARSGRGYEQYF. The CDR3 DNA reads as TGCGCCAGAAGCGGGAGGGGATACGAGCAGTACTTC.